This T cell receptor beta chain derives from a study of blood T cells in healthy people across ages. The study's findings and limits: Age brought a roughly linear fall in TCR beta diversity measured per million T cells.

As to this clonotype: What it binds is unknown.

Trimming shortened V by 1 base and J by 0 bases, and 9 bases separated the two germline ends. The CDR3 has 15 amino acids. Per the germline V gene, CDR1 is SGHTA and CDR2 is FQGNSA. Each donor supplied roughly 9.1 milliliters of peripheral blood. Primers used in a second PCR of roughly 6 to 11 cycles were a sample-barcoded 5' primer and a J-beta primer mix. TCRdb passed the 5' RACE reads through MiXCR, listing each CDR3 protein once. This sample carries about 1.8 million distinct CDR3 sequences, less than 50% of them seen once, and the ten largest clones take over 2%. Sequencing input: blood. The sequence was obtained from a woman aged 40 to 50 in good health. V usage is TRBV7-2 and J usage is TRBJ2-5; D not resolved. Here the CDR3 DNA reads TGTGCCAGCAGCTTAGGGTCAAGTAACCAAGAGACCCAGTACTTC. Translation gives CASSLGSSNQETQYF.